In this sample, the clone carrying this TCR beta chain turned up once. Germline assignment: CDR1 MDHEN and CDR2 SYDVKM. The germline V and J ends were trimmed by 1 base and 1 base, with 13 bases remaining between them. The CDR3 covers 17 residues. The record originates from a study of Ad26.COV2.S vaccination and SARS-CoV-2 variants. Study background: Vaccine-arm donor from the placebo-controlled COV1001 Ad26.COV2.S trial. Into the muscle, Ad26.COV2.S was dosed once or twice, 56 days apart.

Produced via immunoSEQ multiplex PCR; TCRdb's table is partial and in-frame only. The sample holds approximately 420,000 clones, 88% seen once. Noted treatment: roughly 19 received Ad26.COV2.S at low or high dose, single or two shots; 5 received placebo; per-sample allocation not given. Sampling was performed 63 days after the first vaccine or placebo injection. This person who donated was an adult of 18-55 years in Boston. The chain has TRBV28 and TRBJ1-4; no definite D call. The source was peripheral blood, collected in a trial of Ad26.COV2.S vaccine versus placebo. This sequence originates from a person between 18 and 60 years old who received the Ad26.COV2.S COVID-19 vaccine or a placebo. The CDR3 sequence is CASSLSRSFQTNEKLFF. The CDR3 bases are TGTGCCAGCAGTTTATCCCGGTCATTCCAAACTAATGAAAAACTGTTTTTT.